Sequencing of this TCR beta chain was carried out in a study of cytomegalovirus exposure and HLA in healthy donors. Germline V gives CDR1 MGHRA, CDR2 YSYEKL. The CDR3 is 17 residues long. V was trimmed by 7 bases and J by 1 base, leaving 21 bases between them. Primers included in the PCR were 60 Vbeta and 13 Jbeta primers. TCRdb's table, derived via immunoSEQ multiplex PCR, lists solely in-frame clones and lacks some. The sample contains around 150,000 clones, roughly 87% of which appear only once. This TCR was sampled from a woman aged 40 to 50 in good health and CMV-seronegative. The sequencing input was PBMCs. V and J are TRBV4-1 and TRBJ2-3, with a tentative D call TRBD2 (6 bases). The CDR3 sequence is CASTKRALGGGTDTQYF. In DNA form, the CDR3 reads TGCGCCAGCACAAAAAGGGCGTTGGGCGGGGGCACAGATACGCAGTATTTT.